This T cell receptor (beta chain) was sequenced for a study of CXCR3-negative and CXCR3-positive naive CD8 T cells. Study-level background: The total count of TRB reads reached about 135 million, and each library contributed about 1.5 +/- 0.3 million.

Of note for this clonotype: Its antigen is unknown.

The CDR3 contains 13 residues. Findings and caveats of the study: Memory CD8+ cells showed much lower diversity, while both naive subsets were comparably high. Hydrophobicity of TRB CDR3s was greater in CXCR3-positive naive cells than in CXCR3-negative naive cells.

The TRB cDNA libraries were prepared by 5' RACE with UMI labels. TCRdb reanalyzed the 5' RACE reads and collapses them to one entry per CDR3 protein, without DNA. Here the sample table reports tens of thousands of distinct CDR3 sequences. This receptor was identified in a human donor in good health. Some clones in this sample may be carry-over from other donors' samples. The rearrangement links TRBV12-3 or TRBV12-4 to TRBJ2-3. The sequencing sample was made of naive CXCR3- CD8+ T cells from blood. Documented subset: CD45RO-CCR7+CD27+CD95- naive CD8+ T cells lacking CXCR3 (TNR3-). This CDR3 is CASSPYEKNTQYF.